The 11 T cell receptor beta chains presented below share a single source sample, sequenced in a study of cytomegalovirus exposure and HLA in healthy donors. The PCR ran on 60 Vbeta and 13 Jbeta primers. Clones were read by immunoSEQ multiplex PCR, and TCRdb kept only the in-frame ones, dropping some. Among 100,000 to 150,000 clones listed, roughly 9% were seen once. The sequencing input was PBMCs. All receptors come from a woman aged 40-49 years in good health and CMV-seropositive.

This clone was seen more than once but under ten times. The CDR3 loop reads CASSQDLTGQNTEAFF. CDR3 coding DNA: TGTGCCAGCAGCCAAGATCTCACAGGTCAGAACACTGAAGCTTTCTTT. The V gene is TRBV4-2, the J gene TRBJ1-1, with D possibly TRBD1 on 5 matching bases. V was trimmed by 0 bases and J by 1 base, leaving 12 bases between them. CDR1 and CDR2 from the germline V gene are LGHNA and YNFKEQ. This CDR3 has 16 amino acids.

This clone occurred a few times. The J gene is TRBJ1-2, the V gene TRBV9; TRBD1 is a possible D gene (5 bases). CDR1 is SGDLS and CDR2 is YYNGEE in the germline V gene. CDR3 length: 14 residues. Trimming left V 4 bases short and J 7 bases short, with 17 bases between. DNA of the CDR3: TGTGCCAGCAGCCGTATAGGGGCCGAATCTGGCTACACCTTC. Translation gives CASSRIGAESGYTF.

There are a few counts of this clone. V is TRBV2 and J is TRBJ1-6; TRBD1 matches at 7 bases. CDR1 is SNHLY, CDR2 FYNNEI, per germline. Trimming at V came to 2 bases and at J to 6 bases, leaving 7 bases not matched to a gene. The CDR3 is 16 residues long. CDR3 DNA: TGTGCCAGCAGTGAAAGCCAGGGACAGATTAATTCACCCCTCCACTTT. Encoded protein: CASSESQGQINSPLHF.

The rearrangement joins TRBV6-5 to TRBJ1-1; no clear D. V lost 5 bases, J lost 0 bases, and 13 bases lay in between. Germline CDR1 and CDR2: MNHEY and SVGAGI. This CDR3 has 15 amino acids. CDR3 DNA: TGTGCCAGCAGTCGACTAAAAGGCGTGAACACTGAAGCTTTCTTT. Its translation is CASSRLKGVNTEAFF.

The genes are TRBV7-9 and TRBJ2-5; the match to TRBD2 covers 13 bases. The CDR3 has 17 residues. Germline V gene lookup returns CDR1 SEHNR and CDR2 FQNEAQ (reference sequence). V gave up 2 bases and J gave up 5 bases; unmatched junction bases: 8. Written as DNA, the CDR3 is TGTGCCAGCAGCTTATCGACTAGCGGGGGGCCCTCGGAGACCCAGTACTTC. This encodes CASSLSTSGGPSETQYF.

V usage is TRBV14 and J usage is TRBJ2-7; 9 positions agree with TRBD1. J lost 4 bases, V lost 3 bases, and 4 bases had no gene match. CDR3 length: 14 amino acids. From germline, CDR1 is SGHDN and CDR2 FVKESK. CDR3 nucleotides: TGTGCCAGCAGCCAGAGGGACAGGGATTACGAGCAGTACTTC. Translation gives CASSQRDRDYEQYF.

The chain couples TRBV7-9 to TRBJ1-1; weak D call: TRBD1 (6 bases). V dropped 1 base and J dropped 7 bases, with 10 bases sitting between them. CDR1 is SEHNR, CDR2 FQNEAQ, per germline (reference sequence). The CDR3 totals 13 residues. CDR3 amino acids: CASSLDRASEAFF. The CDR3 DNA follows: TGTGCCAGCAGCTTAGACAGGGCCAGTGAAGCTTTCTTT.

This sequence joins TRBV7-9 and TRBJ2-7, with 8 bases that match TRBD1. The germline gives CDR1 SEHNR, CDR2 FQNEAQ (reference sequence). The CDR3 sequence is 12 residues long. V was clipped by 4 bases and J by 5 bases; unmatched bases: 1. The CDR3, as DNA: TGTGCCAGCAGCTGGACAGGGAACGAGCAGTACTTC. Translation: CASSWTGNEQYF.

The rearrangement uses TRBV18 and TRBJ1-6; D gene uncertain. The V gene's germline CDR1 is KGHSH and CDR2 LQKENI. This CDR3 spans 13 amino acids. V lost 3 bases and J lost 11, with 11 bases in between. CDR3 loop: CASSPEQSAPLHF. For the CDR3, the DNA is TGTGCCAGCTCACCTGAACAGTCAGCACCCCTCCACTTT.

As concerns this clone: This sample includes further DNA sequences coding for the same CDR3. The V and J genes are TRBV7-9 and TRBJ1-2; D possibly corresponds to TRBD1 (6 bases). Germline lookup yields CDR1 SEHNR and CDR2 FQNEAQ (reference sequence). Trimming removed 4 bases from V and 2 bases from J, with 20 bases in between. The CDR3 extends over 17 amino acids. The CDR3 loop is CASSSPSDQQGNYGYTF. The CDR3, as DNA: TGTGCCAGCAGCTCGCCGTCCGATCAACAGGGCAACTATGGCTACACCTTC.

The rearrangement uses TRBV4-3 and TRBJ2-5; no definite D call. Germline V gene lookup returns CDR1 LGHNA and CDR2 YSLEER. Trimming pared 0 bases from V and 10 bases from J, leaving 21 bases between. The CDR3 totals 16 residues. The chain's CDR3 is CASSQEMWAAGLGQYF. Written as DNA, the CDR3 is TGCGCCAGCAGCCAAGAGATGTGGGCAGCAGGTTTAGGCCAGTACTTC.